This entry concerns a single TCR beta chain. The data were taken from a study of shared clonotypes between healthy human individuals. The naive CD8 fraction comprised CD45RO-negative cells positively selected for CCR7 and excluded terminally differentiated effector memory CD45RA+ cells. The CDR3 is made up of 15 amino acids. Trimming shortened V by 7 bases and J by 4 bases, and 18 bases separated the two germline ends. Per the germline V gene, CDR1 is SGHTS and CDR2 is YDEGEE. Clones were sequenced by immunoSEQ multiplex PCR, and TCRdb holds only the in-frame ones, with some missing. This sample has about 2.2 million clones, with under 95% found just once.

V usage is TRBV5-8 and J usage is TRBJ1-5, with D unclear. The receptor was derived from a man in his late teens or twenties in good health. Some clones in this sample may be carry-over from other donors' samples. The sample was naive CD8+ T cells from PBMCs. In DNA form, the CDR3 reads TGTGCCAGCGATACCGGACTACGTGGGAATCAGCCCCAGCATTTT. Translated: CASDTGLRGNQPQHF.